This T cell receptor beta chain was identified in a study of vaccination and CD4 T cells after COVID-19. Study in general: It was a median about 100 days after diagnosis, with a range of 35 to 161, that post-COVID samples were drawn. At a median approximately 70 days (range 14 to 241) after dose two, post-vaccine samples were obtained.

The treatment is: roughly 10-day PBMC culture with coronavirus spike peptide pools or control peptides (ViraFEST assay). With about 11 days of culture completed, CD4+ T cells were isolated by negative selection. The assay that was used to sequence DNA from cultured CD4+ T cells was the Oncomine TCR Beta short-read assay. TCRdb reprocessed the PCR reads via MiXCR and lists one record per CDR3 protein. The sample contains 21,000 or so distinct CDR3 sequences, around two fifths of which appear only once. The CDR3 has 11 residues. Germline V CDR1 and CDR2: MNHNS, SASEGT. The V gene lost 6 bases and the J gene lost 0 bases, with 2 bases spanning the gap. This clonotype turned up a few times. Its target is unknown.

Sequences were obtained from CD4+ T cells from blood, cultured in vitro. The sequence came from a human donor who had recovered from COVID-19. V gene TRBV6-1 combines with J gene TRBJ1-1; D gene unclear. CDR3 residues: CASRVNTEAFF. The DNA of the CDR3 is TGTGCCAGCAGGGTGAACACTGAAGCTTTCTTT.